The sequence of this T cell receptor beta chain was determined in a study of tumor-infiltrating lymphocytes in localized non-small cell lung cancer. Broader study findings: No T-cell fraction difference was seen between IM1 and IM2 tumors.

Only in-frame clones appear in the TCRdb table, and some are missing; sequencing was by immunoSEQ multiplex PCR. The sample holds 12,000 or so clones; 70% to 80% are singletons and the top ten take roughly a sixth. Worth noting for this clone: The target antigen is unknown.

The sample consisted of uninvolved lung tissue not adjacent to the tumor. The sequence derives from a human donor with non-small cell lung cancer.

The CDR3 bases are TGTGCCAGCAGCCTTGTGCCCTCCTACGAGCAGTACTTC. Encoded protein: CASSLVPSYEQYF. The chain carries TRBV27 and TRBJ2-7; D call uncertain. The V gene's germline CDR1 is MNHEY and CDR2 SMNVEV (reference sequence). The CDR3 spans 13 residues. V was clipped by 6 bases and J by 0 bases, with 9 bases between them.